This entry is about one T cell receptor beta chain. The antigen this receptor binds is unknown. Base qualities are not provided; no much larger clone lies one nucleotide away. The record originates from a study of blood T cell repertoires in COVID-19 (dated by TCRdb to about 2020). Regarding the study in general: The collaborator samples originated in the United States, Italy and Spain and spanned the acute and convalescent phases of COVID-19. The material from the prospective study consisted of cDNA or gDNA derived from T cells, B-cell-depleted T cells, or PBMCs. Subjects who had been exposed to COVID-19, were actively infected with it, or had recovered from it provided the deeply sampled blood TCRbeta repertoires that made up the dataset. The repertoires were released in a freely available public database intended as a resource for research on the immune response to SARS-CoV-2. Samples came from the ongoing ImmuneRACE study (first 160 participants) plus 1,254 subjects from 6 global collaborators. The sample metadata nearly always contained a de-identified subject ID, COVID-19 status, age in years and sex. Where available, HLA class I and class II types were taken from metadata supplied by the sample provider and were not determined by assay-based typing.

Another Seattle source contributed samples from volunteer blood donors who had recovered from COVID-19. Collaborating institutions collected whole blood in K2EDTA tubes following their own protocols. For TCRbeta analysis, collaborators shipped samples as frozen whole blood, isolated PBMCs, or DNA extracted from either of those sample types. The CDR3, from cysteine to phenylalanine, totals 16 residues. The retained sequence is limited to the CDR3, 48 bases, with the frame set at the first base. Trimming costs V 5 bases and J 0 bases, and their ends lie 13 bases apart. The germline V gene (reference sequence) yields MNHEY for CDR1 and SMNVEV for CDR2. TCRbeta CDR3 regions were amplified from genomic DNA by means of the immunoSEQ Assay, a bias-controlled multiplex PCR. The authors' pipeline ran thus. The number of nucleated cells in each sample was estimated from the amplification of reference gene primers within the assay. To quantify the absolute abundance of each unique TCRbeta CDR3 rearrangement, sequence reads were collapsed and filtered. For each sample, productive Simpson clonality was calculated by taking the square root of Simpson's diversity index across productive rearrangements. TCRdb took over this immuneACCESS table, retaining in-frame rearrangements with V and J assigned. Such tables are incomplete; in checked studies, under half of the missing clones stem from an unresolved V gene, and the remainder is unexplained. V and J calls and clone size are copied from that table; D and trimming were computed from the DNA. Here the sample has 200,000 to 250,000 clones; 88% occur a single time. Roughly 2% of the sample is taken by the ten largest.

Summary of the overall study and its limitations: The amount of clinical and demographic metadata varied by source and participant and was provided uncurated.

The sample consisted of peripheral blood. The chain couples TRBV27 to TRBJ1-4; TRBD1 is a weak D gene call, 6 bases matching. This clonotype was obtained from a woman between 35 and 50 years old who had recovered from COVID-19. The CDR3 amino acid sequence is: CASSPFRQATNEKLFF. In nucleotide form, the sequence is TGTGCCAGCAGTCCATTCCGACAGGCAACTAATGAAAAACTGTTTTTT.